The source of this TCR beta chain is a study of cytomegalovirus exposure and HLA in healthy donors. General study results and limits: The study recorded 150 to 200 TCR beta chains that were cytomegalovirus-associated. It was confirmed in vitro that a few of the CMV-associated chains were specific for CMV antigens.

Germline V gene data show CDR1 as SGHRS and CDR2 as YFSETQ. The length of the CDR3 is 13 residues. V was trimmed by 0 bases and J by 4 bases, leaving 7 bases between them. Worth noting for this clone: The antigen is undetermined.

Generated by immunoSEQ multiplex PCR, the TCRdb table keeps only in-frame clones and is missing some. This sample carries about 74,000 clones, roughly 94% of them seen once, and the ten largest clones take about 1.9%. The TCR originated in a woman younger than 30 in good health and CMV-seropositive. The chain combines TRBV5-1 with TRBJ2-5; tentative D call: TRBD1 (6 bases). The sequencing input was PBMCs. The DNA of the CDR3 is TGCGCCAGCAGCTTGGCCAGGGGAGAGACCCAGTACTTC. Encoded protein: CASSLARGETQYF.